This entry describes one T cell receptor beta chain. This specimen comes from a study of blood T cell repertoires in COVID-19. Whole-study context: The United States, Italy and Spain provided the acute and convalescent COVID-19 samples. From T cells, B-cell-depleted T cells, or PBMCs came the material, which was cDNA or gDNA.

The CDR3 has 13 residues. Trimming removed 5 bases from V and 4 bases from J, with 10 bases in between. CDR1 SGHTA and CDR2 FQGNSA come from the germline V gene. Original handling: It was from reference gene primer amplification that nucleated cell counts were estimated. Generated by immunoSEQ multiplex PCR, the TCRdb table keeps only in-frame clones and is missing some. The V and J calls and clone size come from that table; D and trimming were worked out from the DNA. The profile shows about 66,000 clones, around 84% of them singletons. Sequencing input: peripheral blood. This clonotype originated in a man in his forties or fifties with active COVID-19. The V and J genes are TRBV7-2 and TRBJ2-3, with a tentative D call TRBD2 (7 bases). This CDR3 reads CASSEGGADTQYF. The CDR3 DNA reads as TGTGCCAGCAGCGAGGGGGGGGCAGATACGCAGTATTTT.